What follows are 25 T cell receptor beta chains derived from one specimen sequenced in a study of T-cell reconstitution after alpha-beta-depleted transplantation in children. A library of TCRbeta sequences, prepared with unique molecular identifiers, was generated. TCRdb reprocessed the PCR reads via MiXCR and lists one record per CDR3 protein. The table includes approximately 350,000 distinct CDR3 sequences, 9% to 12% detected once. Here the sequenced sample was PBMCs from the stem cell graft donor, taken from the stem cell graft. All receptors come from a human donor who donated a stem cell graft to a child with acute lymphoblastic leukemia.

At least ten counts were recorded for this clonotype. The V and J genes are TRBV20-1 and TRBJ2-6, with D unresolved. This CDR3 has 14 amino acids. Deletions cut 1 base from V and 1 base from J, with 5 bases between. Germline assignment: CDR1 DFQATT and CDR2 SNEGSKA (reference sequence). The CDR3 bases are TGCAGTGCTAGAGGGGTATCTGGGGCCAACGTCCTGACTTTC. Protein sequence: CSARGVSGANVLTF.

V usage is TRBV5-1 and J usage is TRBJ1-6; possibly TRBD1 for D (5 bases). Germline V gene lookup returns CDR1 SGHRS and CDR2 YFSETQ. The CDR3 covers 15 residues. V was trimmed by 0 bases and J by 10 bases, leaving 14 bases between them. CDR3 region: CASSLVQGGRSPLHF. The CDR3 nucleotides are TGCGCCAGCAGCTTGGTGCAGGGAGGTCGGTCACCCCTCCACTTT.

The chain couples TRBV5-1 to TRBJ1-3; D unresolved. The CDR3 totals 16 residues. Deletions cut 5 bases from V and 0 bases from J, with 15 bases between. Germline-derived CDR1 and CDR2 are SGHRS and YFSETQ. The CDR3 bases are TGCGCCAGCAGTCCCGGGCCTACCTACTCTGGAAACACCATATATTTT. Encoded protein: CASSPGPTYSGNTIYF.

This clonotype was observed a handful of times. The V and J genes are TRBV7-2 and TRBJ2-1, with D possibly being TRBD2 (5 bases). Germline-derived CDR1 and CDR2 are SGHTA and FQGNSA. The CDR3 runs to 15 residues. V lost 2 bases, J lost 9 bases, and 17 bases lay in between. The CDR3 nucleotides are TGTGCCAGCAGCTTAAACTTTGGAGGTGGTGGTGAGCAGTTCTTC. It yields the protein CASSLNFGGGGEQFF.

The sample holds many counts of this clonotype. This chain connects TRBV10-3 to TRBJ2-5; 8 bases align to TRBD1. This CDR3 is built from 14 residues. The V and J ends lost 10 bases and 4 bases, in that order; junction bases with no gene match: 11. Germline-derived CDR1 and CDR2 are ENHRY and SYGVKD. The DNA of the CDR3 is TGTGCCACCAAGGGACAGGCCGAGGGAGAGACCCAGTACTTC. This encodes CATKGQAEGETQYF.

This chain links TRBV20-1 with TRBJ2-3; D is possibly TRBD1 (6 bases). Germline V lookup: CDR1 DFQATT, CDR2 SNEGSKA (reference sequence). The CDR3 has 15 residues. The V end was cut by 4 bases, the J end by 3 bases, with 17 bases between. Here the CDR3 reads CSATPGGPGTDTQYF. As DNA, the CDR3 is TGCAGTGCTACCCCTGGGGGCCCGGGGACAGATACGCAGTATTTT.

This clonotype was found a few times. The chain has TRBV5-1 and TRBJ1-1; 10 nucleotides align to TRBD1. Unmatched junction bases numbered 5, after V lost 0 bases and J lost 6 bases. CDR1 is SGHRS and CDR2 is YFSETQ in the germline V gene. This CDR3 is 15 amino acids long. CDR3 DNA: TGCGCCAGCAGCTTGGGTGACAGGGGGCCCCCTGAAGCTTTCTTT. Its translation is CASSLGDRGPPEAFF.

This clonotype was detected a few times. The chain links TRBV20-1 to TRBJ1-1; possibly TRBD1 for D (5 bases). Trimming cost V 3 bases and J 0 bases, with 17 bases left between them. The CDR3 is 16 amino acids. From germline, CDR1 is DFQATT and CDR2 SNEGSKA (reference sequence). The CDR3 sequence is CSARGDGAVMNTEAFF. DNA of the CDR3: TGCAGTGCTAGGGGAGACGGGGCTGTTATGAACACTGAAGCTTTCTTT.

The sample holds a few counts of this clonotype. The chain's CDR3 is CATSSFGGDGYTF. The CDR3 DNA is TGTGCCACCAGCAGCTTCGGAGGGGATGGCTACACCTTC. The rearrangement uses TRBV15 and TRBJ1-2, with D tentatively TRBD1 (5 bases). The germline gives CDR1 LNHNV, CDR2 YYDKDF (reference sequence). The CDR3 spans 13 residues. V lost 3 bases and J lost 6, with 11 bases in between. Combining the CDR3 with reference TRBV15 and TRBJ1-2 gives the whole variable domain DAMVIQNPRYQVTQFGKPVTLSCSQTLNHNVMYWYQQKSSQAPKLLFHYYDKDFNNEADTPDNFQSRRPNTSFCFLDIRSPGLGDTAMYLCATSSFGGDGYTFGSGTRLTVV.

This clonotype has just a few counts. The rearrangement uses TRBV5-1 and TRBJ1-1; tentative D call: TRBD1 (6 bases). Deletions cut 0 bases from V and 8 bases from J, with 23 bases between. CDR1 SGHRS and CDR2 YFSETQ come from the germline V gene. The CDR3 has 17 amino acids. CDR3 protein: CASSLGTVDSSGAEAFF. In DNA form, the CDR3 reads TGCGCCAGCAGCTTGGGGACCGTAGACAGTTCGGGGGCGGAAGCTTTCTTT.

This clonotype occurred a few times. The chain joins TRBV12-3 or TRBV12-4 to TRBJ1-1; 10 positions agree with TRBD1. The CDR3 spans 15 residues. Germline trimming cut 6 bases from V and 1 base from J; bases unmatched to any gene: 5. CDR3 sequence: CASSWWDRGNTEAFF. The CDR3 DNA sequence: TGTGCCAGCAGCTGGTGGGACAGGGGGAACACTGAAGCTTTCTTT.

This clonotype was recorded a few times. The chain has TRBV27 and TRBJ1-1; D gene ambiguous. Germline-derived CDR1 and CDR2 are MNHEY and SMNVEV (reference sequence). The CDR3 has 14 residues. With 1 base removed from V and 3 bases from J, the gap between germline ends came to 9 bases. The CDR3 region has the DNA TGTGCCAGCAGTTTATTTATACCCCACACTGAAGCTTTCTTT. Protein sequence: CASSLFIPHTEAFF.

The chain carries TRBV21-1 and TRBJ2-7; the D call in the table, TRBD1, was not verified against the DNA. TRBV21-1 is reported as a pseudogene. There are 17 residues in the CDR3. The chain's CDR3 is CASSKRGPGQNTYEQYF. As DNA, the CDR3 is TGTGCCAGCAGCAAAAGGGGACCGGGACAGAATACCTACGAGCAGTACTTC.

This clonotype was detected only a few times. The J gene is TRBJ2-7, the V gene TRBV6-2 or TRBV6-3; TRBD2 aligns across 13 bases. Germline CDR1 reads MNHEY; CDR2 reads SVGEGT. Germline trimming cut 0 bases from V and 2 bases from J; bases unmatched to any gene: 7. The CDR3 covers 18 residues. The CDR3, as DNA: TGTGCCAGCAGTTACTCGCCCGGACTAGCGGGAGACCCCTACGAGCAGTACTTC. Translating it yields CASSYSPGLAGDPYEQYF.

In its sample, this clonotype was seen a few times. Germline is not matched at one junction end, which may reflect a read error. This chain links TRBV6-5 with TRBJ1-5, with D unclear. This CDR3 region has 16 residues. Looked up from germline, CDR1 is MNHEY and CDR2 is SVGAGI. The CDR3 bases are TGTGCCAGCAGTTACTCTGCGTCAGATTTAAATCAGGCCCAGCATTTT. It is translated as CASSYSASDLNQAQHF.

This clonotype was picked up a small number of times. The chain uses TRBV7-2 and TRBJ2-7; 11 positions agree with TRBD2. The CDR3 has 15 amino acids. With 2 bases clipped from V and 7 bases from J, the junction kept 7 bases outside the gene matches. In germline, CDR1 is SGHTA, CDR2 FQGNSA. The CDR3 protein is CASSLITSGSVEQYF. The CDR3, as DNA: TGTGCCAGCAGCTTAATCACTAGCGGGAGTGTAGAGCAGTACTTC.

This clonotype was observed a few times. The V and J genes are TRBV19 and TRBJ2-5; TRBD2 agrees at 11 bases. Germline V gene data show CDR1 as LNHDA and CDR2 as SQIVND (reference sequence). CDR3 length: 16 residues. V trimming: 5 bases; J trimming: 4 bases; junction bases outside the gene matches: 9. CDR3 sequence reads: CASSSTLAGGLETQYF. CDR3 in DNA: TGTGCCAGTAGTTCCACCTTAGCGGGAGGGCTAGAGACCCAGTACTTC. The whole variable domain, filled in from reference TRBV19 and TRBJ2-5, reads DGGITQSPKYLFRKEGQNVTLSCEQNLNHDAMYWYRQDPGQGLRLIYYSQIVNDFQKGDIAEGYSVSREKKESFPLTVTSAQKNPTAFYLCASSSTLAGGLETQYFGPGTRLLVL.

This clonotype was counted between two and nine times. This rearrangement joins TRBV6-1 to TRBJ1-2; TRBD1 aligns across 11 bases. Germline-derived CDR1 and CDR2 are MNHNS and SASEGT. This CDR3 region has 13 residues. Trimming removed 6 bases from V and 8 bases from J; junction bases left unmatched: 5. The CDR3 sequence: CASSPGTGGGYTF. The CDR3 DNA is TGTGCCAGCAGCCCCGGGACAGGGGGAGGCTACACCTTC.

This clonotype was picked up a small number of times. This chain joins TRBV6-2 or TRBV6-3 and TRBJ2-7, with 9 positions matching TRBD2. V lost 3 bases and J lost 5; bases outside the gene matches: 2. Germline V CDR1 and CDR2: MNHEY, SVGEGT. The CDR3 sequence is 13 residues long. CDR3 DNA sequence: TGTGCCAGCAGTTATAGCGGGAGTGACGAGCAGTACTTC. Residues: CASSYSGSDEQYF.

This rearrangement joins TRBV5-1 to TRBJ2-7; 9 nucleotides match TRBD2. With V trimmed by 4 bases and J by 0 bases, 8 bases remained unmatched. The germline V gene has CDR1 SGHRS and CDR2 YFSETQ. This CDR3 is 16 amino acids long. In DNA form, the CDR3 reads TGCGCCAGCAGCGCGATCCTAGCGGGGAGCTCCTACGAGCAGTACTTC. Translated: CASSAILAGSSYEQYF.

The CDR3: CASTGLAGVWEQYF. The CDR3, as DNA: TGTGCCAGCACCGGACTAGCGGGAGTATGGGAGCAGTACTTC. The rearrangement uses TRBV7-2 and TRBJ2-7, with 13 bases identical to TRBD2. CDR1 and CDR2 from the germline V gene are SGHTA and FQGNSA. This CDR3 spans 14 amino acids. V dropped 7 bases and J dropped 7; count of bases not matched to a gene: 7. Full variable domain (outside the CDR3, taken from reference TRBV7-2 and TRBJ2-7): GAGVSQSPSNKVTEKGKDVELRCDPISGHTALYWYRQSLGQGLEFLIYFQGNSAPDKSGLPSDRFSAERTGGSVSTLTIQRTQQEDSAVYLCASTGLAGVWEQYFGPGTRLTVT.

The sample holds a few counts of this clonotype. The genes are TRBV4-1 and TRBJ2-3, with 9 nucleotides matching TRBD1. The CDR3 is made up of 14 amino acids. CDR1 is MGHRA and CDR2 is YSYEKL in the germline V gene. With V trimmed by 10 bases and J by 2 bases, 7 bases remained unmatched. Here the CDR3 DNA reads TGCGCCACCGCCTGGACAGGGGACACAGATACGCAGTATTTT. It codes for CATAWTGDTDTQYF.

The table lists this clonotype with many counts. CDR3 nucleotide sequence: TGCGCCAGCAGCGGGGGCCAGGCTGGCTACAATGAGCAGTTCTTC. Residues: CASSGGQAGYNEQFF. V is TRBV5-1 and J is TRBJ2-1, with a weak D call TRBD1 (6 bases). CDR3 length: 15 residues. The germline CDR1 and CDR2 sequences are SGHRS and YFSETQ. Trimming pared 4 bases from V and 3 bases from J, leaving 14 bases between.

At least ten counts were recorded for this clonotype. The V call is TRBV5-1, the J call TRBJ2-7; no firm D call. Germline CDR1 reads SGHRS; CDR2 reads YFSETQ. Trimming shortened V by 5 bases and J by 1 base, and 10 bases separated the two germline ends. The CDR3 contains 13 residues. CDR3 nucleotide sequence: TGCGCCAGCAGGAGGCAGGCATCCTACGAGCAGTACTTC. Residues: CASRRQASYEQYF. The variable domain in full, completed from reference TRBV5-1 and TRBJ2-7, reads KAGVTQTPRYLIKTRGQQVTLSCSPISGHRSVSWYQQTPGQGLQFLFEYFSETQRNKGNFPGRFSGRQFSNSRSEMNVSTLELGDSALYLCASRRQASYEQYFGPGTRLTVT.

This clonotype came up many times. This chain links TRBV20-1 with TRBJ2-7, with TRBD2 matching 12 bases. J lost 0 bases, V lost 7 bases, and 10 bases had no gene match. CDR1 is DFQATT, CDR2 SNEGSKA, per germline (reference sequence). The CDR3 sequence is 16 residues long. The chain's CDR3 is CSVLAGGSSSSYEQYF. The CDR3 DNA is TGCAGTGTACTAGCGGGAGGCTCCTCGAGCTCCTACGAGCAGTACTTC.